This T cell receptor (beta chain) was retrieved from a study of blood T cell repertoires in COVID-19. Study information: COVID-19 samples from acute and convalescent phases originated in the United States, Italy and Spain.

Using immunoSEQ multiplex PCR, the repertoire was profiled, and TCRdb retains in-frame clones only, with some absent. The table has 250,000 to 300,000 clones, 86% seen once. This clone is labeled medium-sized. Patients at the Seattle site were enrolled during active infection and followed longitudinally. Germline CDR1 and CDR2: SGHRS and YFSETQ. V was cut by 0 bases and J by 4 bases, with 5 bases left in between. The CDR3 is 13 amino acids. The gene calls are TRBV5-1 and TRBJ1-3; no clear D. The sequence derives from a woman between 25 and 40 years old with COVID-19, enrolled during active disease. The specimen was peripheral blood. The CDR3 region is CASSLDIGNTIYF. Here the CDR3 DNA reads TGCGCCAGCAGCTTGGATATCGGAAACACCATATATTTT.